What follows are 28 T cell receptor beta chains derived from one specimen sequenced in a study of cytomegalovirus exposure and HLA in healthy donors. The PCR employed 60 Vbeta primers together with 13 Jbeta primers. Here immunoSEQ multiplex PCR was the method, and the copy in TCRdb shows in-frame clones only, minus some. There are roughly 170,000 clones in the sample; 71% occur only once, and less than 1.6% lies in the top ten. The sequenced sample was PBMCs. These receptors all stem from a girl aged 10 to 17 in good health and CMV-seronegative.

The rearrangement joins TRBV2 to TRBJ1-1, with TRBD1 matching 8 bases. The V gene end was trimmed by 3 bases and the J gene end by 6 bases; junction bases not matched to a gene: 6. In germline, CDR1 is SNHLY, CDR2 FYNNEI. The CDR3 covers 14 residues. CDR3: CASSEDQGAAEAFF. DNA for the CDR3: TGTGCCAGCAGTGAGGATCAGGGGGCGGCTGAAGCTTTCTTT.

The chain combines TRBV29-1 with TRBJ2-7, with D perhaps matching TRBD2 (5 bases). CDR3 size: 14 residues. Germline V gene sequence: CDR1 SQVTM, CDR2 ANQGSEA. Trimming took off 6 bases at V and 4 bases at J, with 19 bases between the two ends. CDR3: CSVETGIGLYEQYF. CDR3 DNA: TGCAGCGTCGAAACCGGGATAGGGCTTTACGAGCAGTACTTC.

V and J are TRBV6-5 and TRBJ1-5; weak D call: TRBD1 (6 bases). Germline CDR1 is MNHEY and CDR2 is SVGAGI. The CDR3 covers 14 residues. V shed 5 bases and J shed 2 bases, with 10 bases lying between them. The chain's CDR3 is CASSIQGGNQPQHF. The CDR3 coding sequence is TGTGCCAGCAGTATACAGGGCGGCAATCAGCCCCAGCATTTT.

V usage is TRBV7-6 and J usage is TRBJ2-3; D gene uncertain. Trimming took off 5 bases at V and 4 bases at J, with 13 bases between the two ends. Germline-derived CDR1 and CDR2 are SGHVS and FNYEAQ. This CDR3 spans 14 amino acids. DNA of the CDR3: TGTGCCAGCAGCCCCTACTCCTTGGCAGATACGCAGTATTTT. Translating it yields CASSPYSLADTQYF.

The chain has TRBV12-5 and TRBJ2-3; TRBD2 matches at 9 bases. The CDR3 covers 16 residues. Germline CDR1 LGHNT, CDR2 FRNRAP. Trimming cost V 1 base and J 2 bases; bases outside gene matches: 4. Written as DNA, the CDR3 is TGTGCTAGTGGTTTGGGACTAGCGGCCTACACAGATACGCAGTATTTT. This codes for CASGLGLAAYTDTQYF.

The rearrangement links TRBV6-5 to TRBJ1-1; unclear D gene. The CDR3 covers 14 residues. The ends were cut back, 0 bases at V and 2 bases at J, with 7 bases in the middle. CDR1 MNHEY and CDR2 SVGAGI come from the germline V gene. The DNA for the CDR3 is TGTGCCAGCAGTTACTCTCTAGGAAACACTGAAGCTTTCTTT. Protein product: CASSYSLGNTEAFF.

This clone appeared a few times. This chain connects TRBV5-1 to TRBJ1-1; 7 bases are a match to TRBD1. This CDR3 contains 15 residues. V was clipped by 4 bases and J by 1 base; unmatched bases: 7. Germline assignment: CDR1 SGHRS and CDR2 YFSETQ. Here the CDR3 reads CASSDSRTGNTEAFF. In DNA form, the CDR3 reads TGCGCCAGCAGCGACTCCAGGACAGGGAACACTGAAGCTTTCTTT.

The table lists this clone with a few counts. V gene TRBV13 combines with J gene TRBJ1-2, with 8 nucleotides matching TRBD1. J lost 7 bases, V lost 4 bases, and 11 bases had no gene match. This CDR3 is 15 amino acids long. In germline, CDR1 is PRHDT, CDR2 FYEKMQ (reference sequence). The CDR3 here is CASSSARDRSRGYTF. The CDR3 DNA reads TGTGCCAGCAGCTCAGCCCGGGACAGGTCTCGTGGCTACACCTTC.

The chain combines TRBV10-1 with TRBJ1-2, with TRBD1 as a possible D gene (5 bases). Germline V gene lookup returns CDR1 WNHNN and CDR2 SYGVQD (reference sequence). This CDR3 has 14 amino acids. The germline V and J ends were trimmed by 0 bases and 2 bases, with 7 bases remaining between them. CDR3 nucleotides: TGCGCCAGCAGTGAGTCGAACAGGAACTATGGCTACACCTTC. Residues: CASSESNRNYGYTF.

This clone was recorded a few times. The CDR3 loop is CATSNRDGTNEKLFF. The DNA of the CDR3 is TGTGCCACCAGCAACAGGGATGGCACTAATGAAAAACTGTTTTTT. V and J are TRBV15 and TRBJ1-4, with a possible D match to TRBD1 (6 bases). V gave up 4 bases and J gave up 2 bases, with 11 bases separating them. The CDR3 is 15 residues long. CDR1 and CDR2 from the germline V gene are LNHNV and YYDKDF (reference sequence).

The genes are TRBV19 and TRBJ1-4; D not resolved. Germline V gene sequence: CDR1 LNHDA, CDR2 SQIVND (reference sequence). Trimming took off 7 bases at V and 0 bases at J, with 9 bases between the two ends. This CDR3 has 14 residues. DNA of the CDR3: TGTGCCAGTACTGGGAGGGCAACTAATGAAAAACTGTTTTTT. It specifies CASTGRATNEKLFF.

This chain uses TRBV7-9 with TRBJ2-3; 8 bases fit TRBD1. V lost 3 bases and J lost 4; bases outside the gene matches: 6. The CDR3 runs 15 residues. Germline V gene lookup returns CDR1 SEHNR and CDR2 FQNEAQ (reference sequence). CDR3 nucleotides: TGTGCCAGCAGCTTTACGGACAGGGAATCAGATACGCAGTATTTT. Its protein product is CASSFTDRESDTQYF.

The chain employs TRBV7-8 and TRBJ1-4; 7 bases line up with TRBD1. CDR1 and CDR2 from the germline V gene are SGHVS and FQNEAQ. Germline trimming cut 5 bases from V and 1 base from J; bases unmatched to any gene: 7. The CDR3 extends over 16 amino acids. CDR3 region: CASSVGQSGTNEKLFF. CDR3 DNA sequence: TGTGCCAGCAGCGTGGGACAGAGCGGAACTAATGAAAAACTGTTTTTT.

The J gene is TRBJ2-1, the V gene TRBV13; 10 bases are a match to TRBD2. This CDR3 is built from 15 residues. The V gene end was trimmed by 5 bases and the J gene end by 6 bases; junction bases not matched to a gene: 7. Germline CDR1 is PRHDT and CDR2 is FYEKMQ (reference sequence). The CDR3 DNA reads TGTGCCAGCAGCCATAGCGGGGGGTCTAGCAATGAGCAGTTCTTC. This sequence encodes CASSHSGGSSNEQFF.

This CDR3 reads CASSQTIDSPLHF. The CDR3 DNA is TGTGCCAGCAGCCAAACTATAGACTCACCCCTCCACTTT. J is TRBJ1-6 and V is TRBV14; D gene ambiguous. Germline V lookup: CDR1 SGHDN, CDR2 FVKESK. The CDR3 consists of 13 residues. V lost 2 bases to trimming and J lost 10 bases, with 9 bases between them.

J is TRBJ2-5 and V is TRBV6-5, with D perhaps TRBD2 (5 bases). Germline loops: CDR1 MNHEY, CDR2 SVGAGI. CDR3 size: 12 residues. V lost 10 bases and J 11 bases, leaving 20 bases between the germline ends. The DNA for the CDR3 is TGTGCCACCTTCGACCGCCGGGGTGAGCAGTACTTC. Its translation: CATFDRRGEQYF.

This clone appeared a single time. The chain employs TRBV7-9 and TRBJ2-7, with 7 positions matching TRBD1. This CDR3 comprises 16 residues. Germline CDR1 reads SEHNR; CDR2 reads FQNEAQ (reference sequence). V trimming: 6 bases; J trimming: 2 bases; junction bases outside the gene matches: 13. The CDR3 region has the DNA TGTGCCAGCAGTTCCTACAGGGGCGAAACCGCCTACGAGCAGTACTTC. Translation gives CASSSYRGETAYEQYF.

The genes are TRBV6-1 and TRBJ1-1, with D maybe TRBD1 (5 bases). Germline CDR1 and CDR2: MNHNS and SASEGT. The CDR3 is 15 residues long. Trimming pared 1 base from V and 4 bases from J, leaving 13 bases between. CDR3 protein: CASSEDPRGSTEAFF. Here the CDR3 DNA reads TGTGCCAGCAGTGAAGACCCCCGGGGGTCCACTGAAGCTTTCTTT.

CDR3: CASSASVGFAAGGYTF. The CDR3 DNA sequence: TGTGCCAGCAGCGCCTCCGTGGGGTTTGCGGCGGGGGGCTACACCTTC. The chain joins TRBV9 to TRBJ1-2, with D unclear. CDR3 length equals 16 residues. Germline V lookup: CDR1 SGDLS, CDR2 YYNGEE. V was clipped by 3 bases and J by 8 bases, with 23 bases between them.

This clone was detected once. This chain joins TRBV6-1 and TRBJ2-7, with TRBD2 as a possible D gene (5 bases). The ends were cut back, 7 bases at V and 7 bases at J, with 20 bases in the middle. Germline V gives CDR1 MNHNS, CDR2 SASEGT. This CDR3 is built from 14 residues. The CDR3 bases are TGTGCCAGCAAGTCGCCCTACCCAGCGGATGAGCAGTACTTC. Translating it yields CASKSPYPADEQYF.

This clone is a singleton in its sample. V usage is TRBV19 and J usage is TRBJ1-6; possibly TRBD1 for D (5 bases). CDR1 and CDR2 (germline): LNHDA, SQIVND (reference sequence). CDR3 length equals 16 residues. Trimming cost V 6 bases and J 0 bases, with 12 bases left between them. The CDR3 spells CASSIGGSSYNSPLHF. CDR3 bases: TGTGCCAGTAGCATCGGGGGGAGCTCCTATAATTCACCCCTCCACTTT.

The chain links TRBV6-5 to TRBJ2-7; 9 bases are a match to TRBD1. Germline assignment: CDR1 MNHEY and CDR2 SVGAGI. V lost 6 bases, J lost 3 bases, and 9 bases stayed unmatched. This CDR3 region has 15 residues. The chain's CDR3 is CASRPYRDRVYEQYF. CDR3 in DNA: TGTGCCAGCAGACCTTACCGGGACAGGGTCTACGAGCAGTACTTC.

The rearrangement links TRBV7-6 to TRBJ2-5; tentatively, D is TRBD2 (5 bases). The length of the CDR3 is 12 residues. V was cut by 6 bases and J by 5 bases, with 10 bases left in between. CDR1 and CDR2 (germline): SGHVS, FNYEAQ. The CDR3 nucleotides are TGTGCCAGCAGGGGAGCTGGGGAGACCCAGTACTTC. Encoded protein: CASRGAGETQYF.

The genes are TRBV11-2 and TRBJ1-3, with D tentatively TRBD1 (6 bases). Germline lookup yields CDR1 SGHAT and CDR2 FQNNGV. Between the trimmed V and J ends, which lost 1 base and 11 bases, there was a span of 9 bases. The CDR3 length is 12 residues. The CDR3 DNA reads as TGTGCCAGCAGCTTAGGACAGGATTCCATATATTTT. Protein: CASSLGQDSIYF.

The chain carries TRBV9 and TRBJ1-1; 9 bases are shared with TRBD1. Germline lookup yields CDR1 SGDLS and CDR2 YYNGEE. The ends lost 1 base at V and 3 bases at J; junction bases unmatched: 13. The CDR3 has 18 amino acids. CDR3 in amino acids: CASSVKDRGWVNDTEAFF. In nucleotides, the CDR3 is TGTGCCAGCAGCGTAAAAGACAGGGGGTGGGTGAATGACACTGAAGCTTTCTTT.

The chain uses TRBV7-9 and TRBJ2-5; maybe TRBD2 (6 bases). Trimming removed 1 base from V and 2 bases from J, with 20 bases in between. The CDR3 spans 18 residues. The germline V gene has CDR1 SEHNR and CDR2 FQNEAQ (reference sequence). CDR3 residues: CASSLVEFRAGNQETQYF. The CDR3 coding sequence is TGTGCCAGCAGCTTAGTTGAGTTTAGGGCGGGGAATCAAGAGACCCAGTACTTC. The full variable domain, in which reference TRBV7-9 and TRBJ2-5 provide the parts outside the CDR3, is DTGVSQNPRHKITKRGQNVTFRCDPISEHNRLYWYRQTLGQGPEFLTYFQNEAQLEKSRLLSDRFSAERPKGSFSTLEIQRTEQGDSAMYLCASSLVEFRAGNQETQYFGPGTRLLVL.

J is TRBJ1-1 and V is TRBV10-1; possibly TRBD1 for D (6 bases). CDR3 length: 13 amino acids. CDR1 is WNHNN and CDR2 is SYGVQD in the germline V gene (reference sequence). V was pared by 3 bases and J by 3 bases, with 8 bases between. The CDR3 sequence is CASSEGGDTEAFF. CDR3 sequence (DNA): TGCGCCAGCAGTGAAGGGGGAGACACTGAAGCTTTCTTT.

The chain has TRBV6-6 and TRBJ1-1, with 8 bases lining up with TRBD1. The CDR3 is 14 residues long. Germline V gene sequence: CDR1 MNHNY, CDR2 SVGAGI (reference sequence). Losses at the gene ends were 5 bases for V and 3 bases for J; bases not matched to a gene: 5. The CDR3 DNA is TGTGCCAGCAGTGTCGTGGACAGGGACACTGAAGCTTTCTTT. This translates into CASSVVDRDTEAFF.